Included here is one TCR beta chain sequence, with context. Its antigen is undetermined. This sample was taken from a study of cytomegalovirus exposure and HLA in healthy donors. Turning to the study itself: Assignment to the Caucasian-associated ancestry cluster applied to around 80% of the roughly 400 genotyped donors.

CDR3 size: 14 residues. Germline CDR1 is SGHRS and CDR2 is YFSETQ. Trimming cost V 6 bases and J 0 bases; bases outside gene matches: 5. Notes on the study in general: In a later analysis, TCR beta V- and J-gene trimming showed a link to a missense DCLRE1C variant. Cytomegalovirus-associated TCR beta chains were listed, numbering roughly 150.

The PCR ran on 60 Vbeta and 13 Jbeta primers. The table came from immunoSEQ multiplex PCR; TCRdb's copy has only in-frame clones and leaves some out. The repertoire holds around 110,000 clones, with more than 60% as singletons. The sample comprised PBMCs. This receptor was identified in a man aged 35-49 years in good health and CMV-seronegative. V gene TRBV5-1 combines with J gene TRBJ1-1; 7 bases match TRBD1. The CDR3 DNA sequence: TGCGCCAGCACTGGGGACAGAATGAACACTGAAGCTTTCTTT. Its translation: CASTGDRMNTEAFF.